This entry lists 22 T cell receptor beta chains sequenced from one sample in a study of human T cells and chemical hapten exposure listed by TCRdb under 2021. The time point label corresponds to: pre-sensitization, week 0. The treatment or condition tag for this specimen amounts to: therapeutic diphenylcyclopropenone sensitization with weekly scalp DPC. The library was made by RACE. The sequencer listed for this sample is NextSeq 500. TCRdb applied fastp at Q25 and MiXCR to the public reads, then kept only in-frame beta chains. Entries are consolidated by CDR3 protein sequence, retaining the most common genes and DNA. The sample table contains under 400,000 distinct CDR3 sequences; only one count was recorded for roughly 5.3% of them. The ten largest clones represent roughly 2.6% of the sample. This specimen consisted of whole blood, obtained in connection with sensitization to the hapten diphenylcyclopropenone (DPC). These receptors all stem from a woman aged 50 to 65 with alopecia areata. Some clones in this sample may be carry-over from other donors' samples.

At least ten counts were recorded for this clonotype. The rearrangement links TRBV4-2 to TRBJ2-5; 12 nucleotides match TRBD2. The CDR3 has 16 residues. Germline lookup yields CDR1 LGHNA and CDR2 YNFKEQ. Germline trimming cut 0 bases from V and 1 base from J; bases unmatched to any gene: 0. CDR3 in amino acids: CASSQELAGGQETQYF. The CDR3 DNA sequence: TGTGCCAGCAGCCAAGAACTAGCGGGAGGCCAAGAGACCCAGTACTTC.

This clonotype was detected ten times or more. One end of the junction is discordant with germline, which a read error may explain. V usage is TRBV7-9 and J usage is TRBJ2-1, with 12 bases fitting TRBD2. CDR1 SEHNR and CDR2 FQNEAQ come from the germline V gene (reference sequence). The CDR3 consists of 14 residues. The CDR3 DNA reads as TGTGCCAGCAGCCTAGCGGGGGGGACCCATGAGCAGTTCTTC. This translates into CASSLAGGTHEQFF.

This clonotype was detected ten times or more. The V and J genes are TRBV29-1 and TRBJ2-5; D possibly corresponds to TRBD2 (7 bases). Germline V gives CDR1 SQVTM, CDR2 ANQGSEA. V gave up 5 bases and J gave up 5 bases, with 15 bases separating them. This CDR3 is 13 amino acids long. DNA of the CDR3: TGCAGCGTTCGGGGCCGGGGGGCGGAGACCCAGTACTTC. It codes for CSVRGRGAETQYF.

The sample holds a few counts of this clonotype. The J gene is TRBJ2-2, the V gene TRBV7-9; TRBD1 or TRBD2 may be the D gene (6 bases each). There are 16 residues in the CDR3. Trimming pared 2 bases from V and 0 bases from J, leaving 10 bases between. Germline CDR1 is SEHNR and CDR2 is FQNEAQ (reference sequence). The CDR3 spells CASSLRGPTNTGELFF. The CDR3 bases are TGTGCCAGCAGCTTACGGGGGCCCACGAACACCGGGGAGCTGTTTTTT.

This clonotype has ten or more counts. This chain links TRBV12-3 or TRBV12-4 with TRBJ2-7; no reliable D call. The V end lost 7 bases, the J end lost 2 bases, and 12 bases lay between the germline ends. This CDR3 contains 13 residues. CDR3 region: CASTPGRTYEQYF. Here the CDR3 DNA reads TGTGCCAGCACCCCCGGCAGGACCTACGAGCAGTACTTC.

This clonotype has ten or more counts. V and J are TRBV7-2 and TRBJ2-7; 7 bases align to TRBD2. Germline V gene data show CDR1 as SGHTA and CDR2 as FQGNSA. CDR3 size: 15 residues. Trimming removed 5 bases from V and 0 bases from J; junction bases left unmatched: 7. DNA of the CDR3: TGTGCCAGCAGCAATTACGGGGGGAGCTCCTACGAGCAGTACTTC. It specifies CASSNYGGSSYEQYF.

The chain links TRBV12-3 or TRBV12-4 to TRBJ2-7, with 9 positions matching TRBD1. The V gene end was trimmed by 2 bases and the J gene end by 6 bases; junction bases not matched to a gene: 5. The CDR3 runs 14 residues. The CDR3 region is CASSLMGQGVEQYF. DNA of the CDR3: TGTGCCAGCAGTTTAATGGGACAGGGTGTCGAGCAGTACTTC.

Many counts were recorded for this clonotype. The V gene is TRBV9, the J gene TRBJ1-1; D not resolved. CDR3 length equals 15 residues. V was cut by 0 bases and J by 0 bases, with 9 bases left in between. Germline assignment: CDR1 SGDLS and CDR2 YYNGEE. The CDR3 here is CASSVGSDLNTEAFF. CDR3 coding DNA: TGTGCCAGCAGCGTAGGGTCAGACCTGAACACTGAAGCTTTCTTT.

This clonotype was counted a few times. The chain joins TRBV18 to TRBJ1-2, with 10 bases that match TRBD1. J lost 8 bases, V lost 1 base, and 10 bases had no gene match. Germline-derived CDR1 and CDR2 are KGHSH and LQKENI. The CDR3 loop spans 16 amino acids. The CDR3 region has the DNA TGTGCCAGCTCACCACGACAGGGGGCGATTATCGAAGGCTACACCTTC. It encodes CASSPRQGAIIEGYTF.

Only a few counts were recorded for this clonotype. This rearrangement joins TRBV7-3 to TRBJ1-2; the D is unclear. Per the germline V gene, CDR1 is SGHTA and CDR2 is FQGTGA. The ends were cut back, 4 bases at V and 4 bases at J, with 10 bases in the middle. The CDR3 extends over 13 amino acids. In nucleotides, the CDR3 is TGTGCCAGCAGCTCTCAGGTTGTCTATGGCTACACCTTC. Its translation: CASSSQVVYGYTF.

This clonotype was seen only a few times. The J gene is TRBJ1-2, the V gene TRBV6-6; 7 bases are a match to TRBD1. Trimming at V came to 6 bases and at J to 2 bases, leaving 9 bases not matched to a gene. CDR1 is MNHNY, CDR2 SVGAGI, per germline (reference sequence). The CDR3 is 15 amino acids. The CDR3 reads CASSRNRGENYGYTF. CDR3 DNA sequence: TGTGCCAGCAGCCGCAACAGGGGAGAGAACTATGGCTACACCTTC.

In its sample, this clonotype was seen many times. V is TRBV10-3 and J is TRBJ2-1; TRBD2 matches 7 bases. This CDR3 contains 13 residues. Germline values: CDR1 ENHRY, CDR2 SYGVKD. V lost 4 bases and J lost 6; bases outside the gene matches: 3. CDR3 in DNA: TGTGCCATCAGTGGGGCTAGCGGCAATGAGCAGTTCTTC. It specifies CAISGASGNEQFF.

At least ten counts were recorded for this clonotype. This chain joins TRBV28 and TRBJ2-5, with 7 bases matching TRBD1. This CDR3 has 14 amino acids. Losses at the gene ends were 7 bases for V and 3 bases for J; bases not matched to a gene: 8. CDR1 is MDHEN, CDR2 SYDVKM, per germline. CDR3 sequence (DNA): TGTGCCAGCATCCCTCAAGACAGGGAAGAGACCCAGTACTTC. As protein: CASIPQDREETQYF.

V gene TRBV20-1 combines with J gene TRBJ1-2; D is perhaps TRBD1 (5 bases). The V and J ends lost 5 bases and 0 bases respectively, with 19 bases between them. Germline V gene lookup returns CDR1 DFQATT and CDR2 SNEGSKA (reference sequence). The CDR3 is 16 amino acids. CDR3 loop: CSAPGNRLLPNYGYTF. The CDR3 region has the DNA TGCAGTGCTCCAGGGAACAGGCTTCTACCTAACTATGGCTACACCTTC.

This clonotype was counted once. A much larger clone lies one base from this, so it may be a read error. In DNA form, the CDR3 reads TGTGCCAGCAGTGATCCAGGCAGGGTTAAAGATACGCAGTATTTT. As protein: CASSDPGRVKDTQYF. The V call is TRBV2, the J call TRBJ2-3; a weak D match, TRBD1 (5 bases). With 3 bases removed from V and 5 bases from J, the gap between germline ends came to 15 bases. The V gene's germline CDR1 is SNHLY and CDR2 FYNNEI. CDR3 size: 15 residues.

Only a few counts were recorded for this clonotype. The chain employs TRBV6-5 and TRBJ2-1, with D possibly being TRBD1 (8 bases). Per germline, CDR1 MNHEY and CDR2 SVGAGI. The CDR3 spans 14 residues. V shed 6 bases and J shed 7 bases, with 16 bases lying between them. CDR3 in DNA: TGTGCCAGCAGAATGACAGGGGAGGGGAATGAGCAGTTCTTC. Translating gives CASRMTGEGNEQFF.

There are many counts of this clonotype. The chain carries TRBV5-1 and TRBJ2-5; D ambiguous. The CDR3 totals 13 residues. The ends were cut back, 6 bases at V and 2 bases at J, with 11 bases in the middle. Germline CDR1 is SGHRS and CDR2 is YFSETQ. The CDR3 bases are TGCGCCAGCACCCCTGGTGGGCAAGAGACCCAGTACTTC. This encodes CASTPGGQETQYF.

This clonotype appeared a few times. The genes are TRBV5-1 and TRBJ2-5; no definite D call. CDR1 and CDR2 (germline): SGHRS, YFSETQ. The CDR3 sequence is 14 residues long. Trimming pared 6 bases from V and 2 bases from J, leaving 14 bases between. The CDR3 region has the DNA TGCGCCAGCAAGGCGGCACTGGAACAAGAGACCCAGTACTTC. It codes for CASKAALEQETQYF.

This clonotype has more than one count but fewer than ten. This chain uses TRBV5-4 with TRBJ2-3, with 7 nucleotides matching TRBD1. The CDR3 is 16 residues long. Germline V lookup: CDR1 SGHNT, CDR2 YYREEE (reference sequence). Germline trimming cut 4 bases from V and 4 bases from J; bases unmatched to any gene: 12. The CDR3 DNA follows: TGTGCCAGCAGCCTGGACCGGGACAGACAATCAGATACGCAGTATTTT. Protein sequence: CASSLDRDRQSDTQYF.

This clonotype was picked up many times. This chain links TRBV6-5 with TRBJ1-5, with D possibly matching TRBD1 (5 bases). The CDR3 has 14 residues. V dropped 4 bases and J dropped 3 bases, with 10 bases sitting between them. Looked up from germline, CDR1 is MNHEY and CDR2 is SVGAGI. The CDR3 coding sequence is TGTGCCAGCAGTTCCAGGGTGGACAATCAGCCCCAGCATTTT. Translated: CASSSRVDNQPQHF.

The J gene is TRBJ2-7, the V gene TRBV20-1; D is undetermined. V was trimmed by 0 bases and J by 6 bases, leaving 12 bases between them. The CDR3 has 13 residues. Germline loops: CDR1 DFQATT, CDR2 SNEGSKA (reference sequence). The CDR3: CSARDIRPVEQYF. CDR3 DNA sequence: TGCAGTGCTAGAGATATCAGGCCCGTCGAGCAGTACTTC.

This clonotype was recorded many times. The chain couples TRBV20-1 to TRBJ1-5; D is undetermined. The germline gives CDR1 DFQATT, CDR2 SNEGSKA (reference sequence). Trimming shortened V by 2 bases and J by 5 bases, and 10 bases separated the two germline ends. There are 13 residues in the CDR3. The CDR3 DNA follows: TGCAGTGCTAGAAGCCAGGAGTATCAGCCCCAGCATTTT. Its protein product is CSARSQEYQPQHF.